This TCR beta chain was sequenced for a study of shared clonotypes between healthy human individuals. Study summary: The cohort had two women and three men, ages 18 to 49.

Study conclusions and caveats: Larger estimated richness was generally seen in naive subsets than in memory subsets.

About this clone itself: The antigen remains unidentified.

Each replicate PCR on the sorted subsets used approximately 180 ng DNA (around 31,000 T cell genomes). Libraries were prepared by immunoSEQ multiplex PCR; TCRdb keeps only in-frame clonotypes and omits some of them. The table includes just over 2,000,000 clones, 90% to 95% detected once. The CDR3 length is 21 residues. Trimming took 3 bases from V and 2 from J; bases not matched to a gene: 11. The sample consisted of naive CD4+ T cells sorted from blood. Specified subset: CD45RA+ positively selected. The V call is TRBV23-1, the J call TRBJ2-6; 15 bases line up with TRBD2. TRBV23-1 is flagged as an ORF with uncertain function. The source is a man in his late teens or twenties in good health. CDR3 sequence reads: CASSHTGTSGGSRAGANVLTF. The CDR3 nucleotides are TGCGCCAGCAGTCACACTGGGACTAGCGGGGGGAGTAGGGCTGGGGCCAACGTCCTGACTTTC.